The clone carrying this T cell receptor (beta chain) appeared a single time. This specimen belongs to a study of blood T cell repertoires in COVID-19. About the study: COVID-19 samples collected from the United States, Italy and Spain covered acute and convalescent phases. Sample material is recorded as cDNA or gDNA derived from T cells, B-cell-depleted T cells, or PBMCs.

Source study methods: Amplified reference gene primers provided the basis for estimating nucleated cell counts. Produced via immunoSEQ multiplex PCR; TCRdb's table is partial and in-frame only. The V and J calls and clone size were taken over from that table, and D and trimming were inferred from the DNA. The sample consists of about 300,000 clones, around 86% of them appearing once. The germline V gene encodes CDR1 SNHLY and CDR2 FYNNEI. J gave up 8 bases and V 0 bases, and 4 bases lay outside the gene matches. The CDR3 has 16 residues. The sequenced sample consisted of peripheral blood. This sequence originates from a woman aged 45 to 65 with acute or convalescent COVID-19. The V gene is TRBV2, the J gene TRBJ2-1, with TRBD2 matching over 13 bases. The CDR3, as DNA: TGTGCCAGCAGTGAAGCACTAGCGGGAGGGTACGATGAGCAGTTCTTC. This translates into CASSEALAGGYDEQFF.